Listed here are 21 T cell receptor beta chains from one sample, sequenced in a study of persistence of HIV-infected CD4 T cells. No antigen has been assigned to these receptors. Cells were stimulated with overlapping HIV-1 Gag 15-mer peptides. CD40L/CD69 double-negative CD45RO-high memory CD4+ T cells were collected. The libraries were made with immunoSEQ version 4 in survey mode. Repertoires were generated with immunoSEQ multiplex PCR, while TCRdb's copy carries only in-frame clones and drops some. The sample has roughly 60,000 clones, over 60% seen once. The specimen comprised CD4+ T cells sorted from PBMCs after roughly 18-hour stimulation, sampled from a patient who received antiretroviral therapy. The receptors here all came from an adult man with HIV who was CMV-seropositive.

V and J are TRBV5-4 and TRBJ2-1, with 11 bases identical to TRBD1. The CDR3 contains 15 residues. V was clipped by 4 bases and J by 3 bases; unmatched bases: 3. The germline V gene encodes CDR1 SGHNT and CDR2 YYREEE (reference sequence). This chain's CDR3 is CASSRDRGFYNEQFF. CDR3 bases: TGTGCCAGCAGCCGGGACAGGGGGTTCTACAATGAGCAGTTCTTC.

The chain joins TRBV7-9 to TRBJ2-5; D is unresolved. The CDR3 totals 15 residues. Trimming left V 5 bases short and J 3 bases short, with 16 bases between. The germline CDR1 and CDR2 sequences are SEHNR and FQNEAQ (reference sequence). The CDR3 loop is CASSPRSRWEETQYF. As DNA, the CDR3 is TGTGCCAGCAGCCCTCGGTCCCGGTGGGAAGAGACCCAGTACTTC.

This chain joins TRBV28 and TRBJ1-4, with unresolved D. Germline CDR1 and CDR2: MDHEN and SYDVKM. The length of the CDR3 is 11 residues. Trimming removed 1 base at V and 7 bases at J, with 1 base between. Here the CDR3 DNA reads TGTGCCAGCAGTTTATTTGAAAAACTGTTTTTT. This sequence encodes CASSLFEKLFF.

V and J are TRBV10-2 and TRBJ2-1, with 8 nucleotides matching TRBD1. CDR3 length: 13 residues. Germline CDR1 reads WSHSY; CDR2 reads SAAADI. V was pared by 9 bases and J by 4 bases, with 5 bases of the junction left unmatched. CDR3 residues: CASRDRLYNEQFF. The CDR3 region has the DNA TGCGCCAGTCGGGACAGGCTATACAATGAGCAGTTCTTC.

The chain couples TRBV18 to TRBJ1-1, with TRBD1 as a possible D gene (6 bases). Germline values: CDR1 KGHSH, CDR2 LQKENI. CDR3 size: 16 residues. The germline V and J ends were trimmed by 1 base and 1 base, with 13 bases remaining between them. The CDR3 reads CASSPRGGLKNTEAFF. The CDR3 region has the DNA TGTGCCAGCTCACCACGGGGGGGCCTGAAGAACACTGAAGCTTTCTTT.

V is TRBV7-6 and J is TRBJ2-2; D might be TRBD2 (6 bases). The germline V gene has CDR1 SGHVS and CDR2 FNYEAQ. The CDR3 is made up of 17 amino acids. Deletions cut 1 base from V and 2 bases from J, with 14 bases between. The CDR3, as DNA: TGTGCCAGCAGCTTAGGAGGATTAGCGGCAAACACCGGGGAGCTGTTTTTT. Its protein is CASSLGGLAANTGELFF.

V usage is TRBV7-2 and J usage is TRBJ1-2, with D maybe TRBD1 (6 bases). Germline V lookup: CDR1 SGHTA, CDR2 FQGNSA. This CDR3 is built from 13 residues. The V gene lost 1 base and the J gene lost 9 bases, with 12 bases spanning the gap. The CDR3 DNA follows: TGTGCCAGCAGCTTAGAGGGGGGCCGTCGCTACACCTTC. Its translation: CASSLEGGRRYTF.

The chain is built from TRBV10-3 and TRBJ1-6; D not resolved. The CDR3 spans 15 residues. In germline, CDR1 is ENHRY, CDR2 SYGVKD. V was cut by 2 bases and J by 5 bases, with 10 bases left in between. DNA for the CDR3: TGTGCCATCAGTGAGAATGAGGGAAATAATTCACCCCTCCACTTT. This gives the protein CAISENEGNNSPLHF.

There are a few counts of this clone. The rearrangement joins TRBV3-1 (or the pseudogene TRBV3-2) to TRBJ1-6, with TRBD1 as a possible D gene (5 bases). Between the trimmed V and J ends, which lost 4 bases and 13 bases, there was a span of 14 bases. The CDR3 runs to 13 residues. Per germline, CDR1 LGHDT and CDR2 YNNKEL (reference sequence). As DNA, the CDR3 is TGTGCCAGCAGCCTCTCCAGGGAGGGCCCCCTCCACTTT. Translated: CASSLSREGPLHF.

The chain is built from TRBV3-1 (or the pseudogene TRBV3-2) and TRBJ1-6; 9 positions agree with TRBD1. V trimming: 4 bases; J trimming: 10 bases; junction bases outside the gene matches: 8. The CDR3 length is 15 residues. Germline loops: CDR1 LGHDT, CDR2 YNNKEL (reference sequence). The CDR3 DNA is TGTGCCAGCAGCCCTACCGGGACAGGGCGATCACCCCTCCACTTT. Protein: CASSPTGTGRSPLHF.

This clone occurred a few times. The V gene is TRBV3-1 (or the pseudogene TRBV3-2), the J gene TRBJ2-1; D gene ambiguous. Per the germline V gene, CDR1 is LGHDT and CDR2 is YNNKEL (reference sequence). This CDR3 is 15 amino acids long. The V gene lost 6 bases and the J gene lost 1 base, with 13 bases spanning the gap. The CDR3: CASSPTRSSYNEQFF. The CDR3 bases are TGTGCCAGCAGTCCTACACGGTCATCCTACAATGAGCAGTTCTTC.

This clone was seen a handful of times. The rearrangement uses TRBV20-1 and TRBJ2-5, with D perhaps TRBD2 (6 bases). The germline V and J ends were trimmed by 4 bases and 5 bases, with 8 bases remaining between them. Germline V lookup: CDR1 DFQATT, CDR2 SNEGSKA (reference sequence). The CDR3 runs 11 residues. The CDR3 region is CSANGGETQYF. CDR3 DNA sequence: TGCAGTGCTAACGGGGGTGAGACCCAGTACTTC.

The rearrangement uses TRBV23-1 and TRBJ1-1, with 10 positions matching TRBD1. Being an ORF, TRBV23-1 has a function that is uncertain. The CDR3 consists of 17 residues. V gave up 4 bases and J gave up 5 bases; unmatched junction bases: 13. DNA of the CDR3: TGCGCCAGCAGTCTCCACGGGACAGGGGTCGGGGTAACTGAAGCTTTCTTT. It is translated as CASSLHGTGVGVTEAFF.

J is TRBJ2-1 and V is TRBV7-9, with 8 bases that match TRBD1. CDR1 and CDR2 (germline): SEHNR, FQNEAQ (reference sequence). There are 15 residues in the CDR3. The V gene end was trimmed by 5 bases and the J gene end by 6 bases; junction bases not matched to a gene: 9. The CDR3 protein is CASSLWTGSGNEQFF. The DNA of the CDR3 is TGTGCCAGCAGCCTTTGGACAGGGAGTGGCAATGAGCAGTTCTTC. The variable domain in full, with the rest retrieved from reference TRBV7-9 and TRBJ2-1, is DTGVSQNPRHKITKRGQNVTFRCDPISEHNRLYWYRQTLGQGPEFLTYFQNEAQLEKSRLLSDRFSAERPKGSFSTLEIQRTEQGDSAMYLCASSLWTGSGNEQFFGPGTRLTVL.

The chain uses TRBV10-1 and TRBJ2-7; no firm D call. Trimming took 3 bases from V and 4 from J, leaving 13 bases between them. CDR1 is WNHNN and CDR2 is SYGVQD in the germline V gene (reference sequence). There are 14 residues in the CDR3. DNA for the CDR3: TGCGCCAGCAGTGAAGAGGCTAGACCATACGAGCAGTACTTC. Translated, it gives CASSEEARPYEQYF.

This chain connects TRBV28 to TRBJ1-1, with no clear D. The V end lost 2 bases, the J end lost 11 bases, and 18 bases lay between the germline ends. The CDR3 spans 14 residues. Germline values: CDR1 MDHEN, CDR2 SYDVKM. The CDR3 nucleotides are TGTGCCAGCAGTTTAGAACCTCGTGGACCTCCGGCTTTCTTT. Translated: CASSLEPRGPPAFF.

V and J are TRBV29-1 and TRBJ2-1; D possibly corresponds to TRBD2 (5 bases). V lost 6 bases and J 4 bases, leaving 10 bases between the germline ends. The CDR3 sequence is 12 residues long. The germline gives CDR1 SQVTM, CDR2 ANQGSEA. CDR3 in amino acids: CSVAEGYNEQFF. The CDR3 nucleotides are TGCAGCGTAGCTGAGGGATACAATGAGCAGTTCTTC.

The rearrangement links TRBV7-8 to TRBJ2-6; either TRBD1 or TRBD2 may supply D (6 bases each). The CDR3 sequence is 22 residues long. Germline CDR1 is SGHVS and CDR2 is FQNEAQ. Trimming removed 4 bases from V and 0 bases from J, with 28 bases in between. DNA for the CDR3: TGTGCCAGCAGCTCCAGGGTAGGAACAGGGAGGCCGCAAGTCTCTGGGGCCAACGTCCTGACTTTC. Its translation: CASSSRVGTGRPQVSGANVLTF.

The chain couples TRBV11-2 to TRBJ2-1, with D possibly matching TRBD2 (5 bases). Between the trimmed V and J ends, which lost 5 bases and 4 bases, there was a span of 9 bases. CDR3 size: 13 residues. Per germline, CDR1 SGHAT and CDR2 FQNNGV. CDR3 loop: CASSRGPYNEQFF. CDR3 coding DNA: TGTGCCAGCAGCCGGGGTCCGTACAATGAGCAGTTCTTC.

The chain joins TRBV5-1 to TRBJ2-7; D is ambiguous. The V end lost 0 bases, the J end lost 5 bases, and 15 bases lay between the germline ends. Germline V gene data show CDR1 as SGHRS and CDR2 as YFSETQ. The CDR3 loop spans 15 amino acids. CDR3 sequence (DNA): TGCGCCAGCAGCTTGGGTGACCGACCCCGGGACGAGCAGTACTTC. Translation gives CASSLGDRPRDEQYF.

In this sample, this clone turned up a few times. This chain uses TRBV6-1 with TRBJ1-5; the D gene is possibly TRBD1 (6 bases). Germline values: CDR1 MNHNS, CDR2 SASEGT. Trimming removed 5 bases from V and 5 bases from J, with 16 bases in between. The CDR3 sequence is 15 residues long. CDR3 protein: CASSSQGMVDQPQHF. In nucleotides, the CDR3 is TGTGCCAGCAGTTCACAGGGTATGGTGGATCAGCCCCAGCATTTT.